One sample yielded the 3 T cell receptor beta chains listed below, sequenced in a study of blood T cell repertoires in COVID-19. Repertoires were generated with immunoSEQ multiplex PCR, while TCRdb's copy carries only in-frame clones and drops some. The sample holds around 250,000 clones, under 95% seen once. Sequencing was performed on PBMCs or T cells enriched from blood (not recorded which). All receptors derive from a man aged 35-49 years who had been exposed to COVID-19.

This rearrangement joins TRBV19 to TRBJ1-1, with 7 bases aligning to TRBD1. Germline CDR1 reads LNHDA; CDR2 reads SQIVND (reference sequence). Trimming removed 3 bases from V and 3 bases from J; junction bases left unmatched: 7. The length of the CDR3 is 15 residues. The CDR3 loop is CASSIFGTDYTEAFF. CDR3 coding DNA: TGTGCCAGTAGTATCTTTGGGACAGATTACACTGAAGCTTTCTTT. The whole variable domain, remainder taken from reference TRBV19 and TRBJ1-1, is DGGITQSPKYLFRKEGQNVTLSCEQNLNHDAMYWYRQDPGQGLRLIYYSQIVNDFQKGDIAEGYSVSREKKESFPLTVTSAQKNPTAFYLCASSIFGTDYTEAFFGQGTRLTVV.

This chain uses TRBV7-2 with TRBJ2-7; D is uncertain. The CDR3 consists of 13 residues. CDR1 and CDR2 (germline): SGHTA, FQGNSA. Trimming cost V 5 bases and J 0 bases, with 8 bases left between them. The CDR3 region is CASSESGSYEQYF. The CDR3 DNA follows: TGTGCCAGCAGCGAGAGTGGCTCCTACGAGCAGTACTTC. Supplemented by reference TRBV7-2 and TRBJ2-7, the full variable domain reads GAGVSQSPSNKVTEKGKDVELRCDPISGHTALYWYRQSLGQGLEFLIYFQGNSAPDKSGLPSDRFSAERTGGSVSTLTIQRTQQEDSAVYLCASSESGSYEQYFGPGTRLTVT.

This clone was counted at least ten times. The V and J genes are TRBV5-8 and TRBJ2-1; 10 positions agree with TRBD2. The germline gives CDR1 SGHTS, CDR2 YDEGEE. The CDR3 is 15 amino acids. The V segment lost 3 bases and the J segment 5 bases; nucleotides outside the gene matches: 5. Here the CDR3 reads CASSSTSGLHNEQFF. In nucleotides, the CDR3 is TGTGCCAGCAGCTCGACTAGCGGGCTCCACAATGAGCAGTTCTTC.